This note documents a single T cell receptor (beta chain) sequence. Its specificity is not known. With a much larger clone just one base away, this may be a read error. The entry originates in a study of tumor and adjacent non-tumor tissue in lung cancer. Turning to the study itself: Patients comprised 12 adenocarcinoma, a couple of squamous cell carcinoma and 1 small cell lung cancer. Study-level points and caveats: Compared with tumor, normal lung showed significantly lower TCR diversity. Top 100 clones took a larger repertoire share in normal lung.

RNA was extracted from bulk tissue without any cell sorting. Distant lung tissue was collected more than 3 cm away from the tumor edge. TCRbeta libraries were built with three rounds of nested PCR, modified from ARM-PCR. TCRdb passed the multiplex PCR reads through MiXCR, listing each CDR3 protein once. The sample has approximately 100,000 distinct CDR3 sequences, roughly 60% seen once. After removal of 6 bases from V and 4 bases from J, the junction contained 8 bases not matched to a gene. The CDR3 sequence is 14 residues long. The germline V gene has CDR1 SGHDT and CDR2 YYEEEE. Sample: distant non-tumor lung tissue. V and J are TRBV5-6 and TRBJ2-7; TRBD1 aligns across 9 bases. This receptor was taken from a man in his thirties or forties with non-small cell lung cancer. The CDR3 is CASNQQGANYEQYF. The CDR3 DNA reads TGTGCCAGCAACCAACAGGGGGCGAATTACGAGCAGTACTTC.